The 14 T cell receptor beta chains presented below share a single source sample, sequenced in a study of blood T cells in healthy people across ages. Alongside a J-beta primer mix, a sample-barcoded 5' primer served in a second PCR lasting roughly 6 to 11 cycles. Using its own MiXCR run on the 5' RACE reads, TCRdb lists one record per CDR3 protein. There are 1.5 million to 2 million distinct CDR3 sequences in the sample; about two fifths occur only once, and about 21% lies in the top ten. The source material was blood. The receptors shown here come from a human donor in good health.

The J gene is TRBJ1-1, the V gene TRBV7-2; tentatively, D is TRBD1 (5 bases). Trimming took off 1 base at V and 9 bases at J, with 12 bases between the two ends. This CDR3 spans 13 amino acids. Germline CDR1 SGHTA, CDR2 FQGNSA. The CDR3 loop is CASSLEIRGKAFF. The CDR3 region has the DNA TGTGCCAGCAGCTTAGAAATACGGGGGAAAGCTTTCTTT.

The DNA for the CDR3 is TGTGCCAGCAGCTTATGGACTAGCGGGGGGAACACCGGGGAGCTGTTTTTT. Translation: CASSLWTSGGNTGELFF. The chain carries TRBV7-2 and TRBJ2-2; TRBD2 agrees at 13 bases. Germline V gives CDR1 SGHTA, CDR2 FQGNSA. This CDR3 contains 17 residues. Losses at the gene ends were 2 bases for V and 1 base for J; bases not matched to a gene: 1.

In its sample, this clonotype was seen a few times. The gene calls are TRBV5-5 and TRBJ2-5; 9 bases map to TRBD2. The CDR3 is 16 residues long. CDR1 is SGHKS and CDR2 is YYEKEE in the germline V gene (reference sequence). J lost 5 bases, V lost 0 bases, and 8 bases had no gene match. CDR3 nucleotides: TGTGCCAGCAGCTTGGCCAGCGGGGGGTTGGGGGAGACCCAGTACTTC. This gives the protein CASSLASGGLGETQYF.

The genes are TRBV7-2 and TRBJ1-3; perhaps TRBD1 as D (5 bases). The CDR3 consists of 17 residues. Trimming took off 0 bases at V and 4 bases at J, with 16 bases between the two ends. Germline V lookup: CDR1 SGHTA, CDR2 FQGNSA. The CDR3: CASSLASEGAVGNTIYF. CDR3 in DNA: TGTGCCAGCAGCTTAGCGTCGGAAGGGGCGGTCGGAAACACCATATATTTT.

The genes are TRBV9 and TRBJ2-1, with D uncertain. This CDR3 has 14 residues. CDR1 is SGDLS, CDR2 YYNGEE, per germline. The V and J ends lost 5 bases and 5 bases respectively, with 14 bases between them. The CDR3 spells CASSYSGVNNEQFF. DNA of the CDR3: TGTGCCAGCAGTTACTCAGGCGTTAACAATGAGCAGTTCTTC.

This clonotype was counted between two and nine times. The rearrangement joins TRBV29-1 to TRBJ2-7; a possible D gene is TRBD1 (5 bases). Trimming stripped 7 bases from V and 3 bases from J, with 13 bases between. Germline CDR1 and CDR2: SQVTM and ANQGSEA. This CDR3 comprises 12 residues. As DNA, the CDR3 is TGCAGCGCTACGACAGAGAGCTACGAGCAGTACTTC. Protein: CSATTESYEQYF.

J is TRBJ2-5 and V is TRBV20-1; 12 bases line up with TRBD2. Germline V lookup: CDR1 DFQATT, CDR2 SNEGSKA (reference sequence). The ends lost 3 bases at V and 1 base at J; junction bases unmatched: 12. CDR3 size: 18 residues. CDR3 DNA: TGCAGTGCTAGTGTTCTAGCGGGGGGGATTACCTTCCAAGAGACCCAGTACTTC. It is translated as CSASVLAGGITFQETQYF.

This clonotype appeared a few times. The genes are TRBV7-2 and TRBJ2-7; 7 nucleotides match TRBD2. The CDR3 spans 16 residues. V shed 5 bases, J shed 3 bases, and the junction held 13 bases outside the gene matches. Germline CDR1 reads SGHTA; CDR2 reads FQGNSA. The CDR3 loop is CASSPRSGDVDYEQYF. Written as DNA, the CDR3 is TGTGCCAGCAGCCCAAGGAGCGGGGACGTTGACTACGAGCAGTACTTC.

This clonotype showed up many times. CDR3 coding DNA: TGTGCCAGCAGTTTCCGACAGGGGGTGGGGACCCAGTACTTC. Its protein is CASSFRQGVGTQYF. V usage is TRBV11-2 and J usage is TRBJ2-5, with TRBD1 matching 9 bases. CDR3 length: 14 amino acids. Germline-derived CDR1 and CDR2 are SGHAT and FQNNGV. V shed 6 bases and J 7 bases; nucleotides not matched to a gene: 9.

The rearrangement links TRBV6-1 to TRBJ2-7; 10 bases align to TRBD2. The germline CDR1 and CDR2 sequences are MNHNS and SASEGT. The CDR3 sequence is 14 residues long. The V segment lost 7 bases and the J segment 2 bases; nucleotides outside the gene matches: 5. The CDR3 sequence is CASTWTSGTYEQYF. The CDR3 DNA sequence: TGTGCCAGCACCTGGACTAGCGGTACCTACGAGCAGTACTTC.

This clonotype was detected only a few times. This sequence joins TRBV10-3 and TRBJ2-1; unclear D gene. Germline-derived CDR1 and CDR2 are ENHRY and SYGVKD. Trimming removed 0 bases at V and 0 bases at J, with 12 bases between. This CDR3 has 17 residues. CDR3 coding DNA: TGTGCCATCAGTGAGTCGGGTTGGGGAACCTCCTACAATGAGCAGTTCTTC. As protein: CAISESGWGTSYNEQFF.

The table lists this clonotype with a few counts. The rearrangement links TRBV7-9 to TRBJ2-1, with 8 bases that match TRBD2. In germline, CDR1 is SEHNR, CDR2 FQNEAQ (reference sequence). The CDR3 totals 16 residues. The trim removed 7 bases at V and 0 bases at J, leaving 8 bases unmatched. The CDR3 loop is CASIPIAGSSYNEQFF. CDR3 nucleotides: TGTGCCAGCATCCCCATAGCGGGGAGCTCCTACAATGAGCAGTTCTTC.

In its sample, this clonotype was seen once. The J gene is TRBJ1-4, the V gene TRBV12-3 or TRBV12-4; no clear D. The V end lost 7 bases, the J end lost 0 bases, and 21 bases lay between the germline ends. CDR3 length equals 18 residues. This CDR3 reads CASIDSRQKLATNEKLFF. The CDR3 coding sequence is TGTGCCAGCATTGACTCTCGGCAGAAACTTGCAACTAATGAAAAACTGTTTTTT.

This clonotype was detected only a few times. The CDR3 loop reads CARLHRDGPKQFF. In nucleotides, the CDR3 is TGTGCCAGGCTACACCGGGACGGCCCTAAGCAGTTCTTC. The chain carries TRBV18 and TRBJ2-1, with D perhaps matching TRBD1 or TRBD2 (5 bases each). V dropped 9 bases and J dropped 11 bases, with 20 bases sitting between them. Per the germline V gene, CDR1 is KGHSH and CDR2 is LQKENI. The CDR3 totals 13 residues.